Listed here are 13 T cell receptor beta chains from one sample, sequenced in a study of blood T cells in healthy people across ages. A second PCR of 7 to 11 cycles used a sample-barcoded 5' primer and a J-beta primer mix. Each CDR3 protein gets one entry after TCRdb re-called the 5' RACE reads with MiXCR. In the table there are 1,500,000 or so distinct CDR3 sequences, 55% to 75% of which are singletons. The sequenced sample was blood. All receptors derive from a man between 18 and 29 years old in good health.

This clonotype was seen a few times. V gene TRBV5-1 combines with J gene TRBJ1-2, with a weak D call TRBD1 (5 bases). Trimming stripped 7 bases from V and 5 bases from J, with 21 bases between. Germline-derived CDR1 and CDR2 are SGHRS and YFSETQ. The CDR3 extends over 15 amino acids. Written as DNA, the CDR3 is TGCGCCAGCGGCCCCTTATCCGGGACTTATTATGGCTACACCTTC. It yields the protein CASGPLSGTYYGYTF. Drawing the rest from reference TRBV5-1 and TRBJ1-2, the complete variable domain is KAGVTQTPRYLIKTRGQQVTLSCSPISGHRSVSWYQQTPGQGLQFLFEYFSETQRNKGNFPGRFSGRQFSNSRSEMNVSTLELGDSALYLCASGPLSGTYYGYTFGSGTRLTVV.

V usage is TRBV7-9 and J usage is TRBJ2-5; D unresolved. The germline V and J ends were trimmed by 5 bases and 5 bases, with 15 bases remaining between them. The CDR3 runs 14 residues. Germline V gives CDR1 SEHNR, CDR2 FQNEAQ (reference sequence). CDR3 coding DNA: TGTGCCAGCAGCCGAAATCTTCTGGGGGAGACCCAGTACTTC. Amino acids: CASSRNLLGETQYF.

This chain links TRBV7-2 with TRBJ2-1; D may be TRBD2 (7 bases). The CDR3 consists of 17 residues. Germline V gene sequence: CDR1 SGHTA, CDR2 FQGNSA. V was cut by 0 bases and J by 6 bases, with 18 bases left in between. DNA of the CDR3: TGTGCCAGCAGCTTAGCATCCCTGCGGGGGCCCTGCAATGAGCAGTTCTTC. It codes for CASSLASLRGPCNEQFF.

The chain's CDR3 is CASAGQQNTEAFF. DNA for the CDR3: TGTGCCAGTGCGGGACAGCAAAACACTGAAGCTTTCTTT. The chain has TRBV10-3 and TRBJ1-1; the match to TRBD1 covers 7 bases. The CDR3 spans 13 residues. Per germline, CDR1 ENHRY and CDR2 SYGVKD. Trimming at V came to 10 bases and at J to 2 bases, leaving 7 bases not matched to a gene.

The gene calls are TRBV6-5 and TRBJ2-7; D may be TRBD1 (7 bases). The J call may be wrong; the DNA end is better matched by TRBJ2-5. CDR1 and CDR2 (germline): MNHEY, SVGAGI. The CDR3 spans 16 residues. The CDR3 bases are TGTGCCAGCAGCCCCATAGGGGGCAGGGGAGGAGAGACCCAGTACTTC. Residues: CASSPIGGRGGETQYF.

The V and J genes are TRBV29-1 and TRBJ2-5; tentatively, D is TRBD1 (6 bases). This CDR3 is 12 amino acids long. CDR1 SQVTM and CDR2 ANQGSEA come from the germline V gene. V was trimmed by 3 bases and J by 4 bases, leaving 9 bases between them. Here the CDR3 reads CSVDGGPETQYF. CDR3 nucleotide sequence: TGCAGCGTTGATGGGGGCCCAGAGACCCAGTACTTC.

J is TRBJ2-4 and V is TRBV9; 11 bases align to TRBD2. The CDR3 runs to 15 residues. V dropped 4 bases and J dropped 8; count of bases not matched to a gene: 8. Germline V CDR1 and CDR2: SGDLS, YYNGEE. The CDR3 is CASSPGTSGWDIQYF. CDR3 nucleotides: TGTGCCAGCAGCCCAGGGACTAGCGGTTGGGACATTCAGTACTTC.

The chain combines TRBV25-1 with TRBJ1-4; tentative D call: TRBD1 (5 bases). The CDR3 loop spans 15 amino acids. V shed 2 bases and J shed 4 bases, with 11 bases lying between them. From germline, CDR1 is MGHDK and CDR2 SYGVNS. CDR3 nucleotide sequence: TGTGCCAGCAGTGAACCAGACAGCTTTAATGAAAAACTGTTTTTT. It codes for CASSEPDSFNEKLFF.

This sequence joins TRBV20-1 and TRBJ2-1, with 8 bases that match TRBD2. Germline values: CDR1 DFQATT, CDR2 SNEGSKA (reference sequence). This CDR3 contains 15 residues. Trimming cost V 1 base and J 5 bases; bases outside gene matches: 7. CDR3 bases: TGCAGTGCTAGAGTTTTTAGCGGGGCAGACAATGAGCAGTTCTTC. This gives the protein CSARVFSGADNEQFF.

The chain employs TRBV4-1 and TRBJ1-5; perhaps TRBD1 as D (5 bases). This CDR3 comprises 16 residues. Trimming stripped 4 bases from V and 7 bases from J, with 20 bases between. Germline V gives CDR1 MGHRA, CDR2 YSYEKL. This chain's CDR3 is CASSLTTGKRGQPQHF. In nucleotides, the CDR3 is TGCGCCAGCAGCCTTACGACGGGGAAGAGGGGACAGCCCCAGCATTTT.

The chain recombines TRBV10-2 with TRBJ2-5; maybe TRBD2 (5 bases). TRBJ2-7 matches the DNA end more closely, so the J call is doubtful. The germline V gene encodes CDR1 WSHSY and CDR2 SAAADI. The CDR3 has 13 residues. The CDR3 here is CASMSEAPVEQYF. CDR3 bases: TGCGCCAGCATGTCGGAGGCCCCTGTCGAGCAGTACTTC.

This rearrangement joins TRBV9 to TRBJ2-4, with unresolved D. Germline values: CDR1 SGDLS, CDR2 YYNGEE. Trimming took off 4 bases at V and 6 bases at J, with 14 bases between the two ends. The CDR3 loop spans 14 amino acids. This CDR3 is CASSYESRGNIQYF. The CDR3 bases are TGTGCCAGCAGCTATGAATCGAGAGGAAACATTCAGTACTTC.

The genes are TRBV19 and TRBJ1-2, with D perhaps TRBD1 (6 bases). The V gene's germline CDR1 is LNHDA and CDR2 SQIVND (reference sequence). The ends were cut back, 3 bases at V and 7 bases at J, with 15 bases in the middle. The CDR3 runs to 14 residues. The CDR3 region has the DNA TGTGCCAGTAGTATCACGGGGGCTGGAGTTGGCTACACCTTC. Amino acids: CASSITGAGVGYTF.